Sequencing of this TCR beta chain was carried out in a study of cytomegalovirus exposure and HLA in healthy donors. Sequenced by immunoSEQ multiplex PCR; TCRdb stores in-frame clones only, minus some. This sample carries some 320,000 clones, 75% to 90% of them seen once, and the ten largest clones take roughly 1.2%. The CDR3 consists of 14 residues. V was shortened by 6 bases and J by 2 bases, with 15 bases between the two germline ends. Germline V gene lookup returns CDR1 SGHRS and CDR2 YFSETQ. The chain uses TRBV5-1 and TRBJ2-7, with unresolved D. The sequence was collected from a woman in her thirties in good health and CMV-seropositive. Sequencing was carried out using PBMCs. The chain's CDR3 is CASNSAVFPYEQYF. The CDR3 DNA is TGCGCCAGCAACAGCGCGGTTTTCCCCTACGAGCAGTACTTC.